The 30 T cell receptor beta chains below were found in one sample sequenced in a study of radiation and T cells in renal cell carcinoma. Method: immunoSEQ multiplex PCR; TCRdb's copy keeps in-frame clones and lacks some. The sample lists around 8,600 clones; 65% were seen once. Described treatment: treatment-naive control, cytoreductive nephrectomy. This specimen consisted of tumor tissue, obtained from a patient whose treatment was nephrectomy without radiotherapy. The source of these receptors is a woman aged 70 to 79 with renal cell carcinoma.

This clone was counted a few times. The chain carries TRBV6-4 and TRBJ1-1, with TRBD1 as a possible D gene (6 bases). Deletions cut 6 bases from V and 7 bases from J, with 15 bases between. Germline V gives CDR1 MRHNA, CDR2 SNTAGT. This CDR3 has 13 residues. The chain's CDR3 is CASSSTGWGEAFF. The CDR3, as DNA: TGTGCCAGCAGCTCCACAGGGTGGGGTGAAGCTTTCTTT.

This clone has only a few counts. The chain uses TRBV5-4 and TRBJ2-2, with 7 bases that match TRBD1. Germline V CDR1 and CDR2: SGHNT, YYREEE (reference sequence). The CDR3 extends over 16 amino acids. J lost 0 bases, V lost 4 bases, and 6 bases had no gene match. As DNA, the CDR3 is TGTGCCAGCAGCGGGTGGACAGGAGCGAACACCGGGGAGCTGTTTTTT. Translation gives CASSGWTGANTGELFF.

This clone occurred a few times. As DNA, the CDR3 is TGCGCCAGCAGCCAAGAGTTTGGAGGGGCGTCTGGAAAACTGTTTTTT. Translated: CASSQEFGGASGKLFF. The rearrangement links TRBV4-3 to TRBJ1-4; weak D call: TRBD1 (5 bases). Trimming removed 0 bases at V and 10 bases at J, with 18 bases between. This CDR3 is 16 amino acids long. Germline V CDR1 and CDR2: LGHNA, YSLEER.

The rearrangement uses TRBV16 and TRBJ1-5; 7 positions match TRBD1. CDR1 is KGHSY, CDR2 FQNENV, per germline. The V and J ends lost 1 base and 5 bases, in that order; junction bases with no gene match: 8. The length of the CDR3 is 16 residues. The CDR3 loop is CASSQFYGQADQPQHF. Written as DNA, the CDR3 is TGTGCCAGCAGCCAATTTTACGGACAGGCTGATCAGCCCCAGCATTTT.

The chain is built from TRBV18 and TRBJ1-1, with D hard to call. The V end was cut by 4 bases, the J end by 7 bases, with 13 bases between. Per germline, CDR1 KGHSH and CDR2 LQKENI. The CDR3 length is 13 residues. In DNA, the CDR3 is TGTGCCAGCTCACGTGAGGTGGCTGTTGAAGCTTTCTTT. Protein sequence: CASSREVAVEAFF.

The CDR3 DNA reads TGTGCCAGCTCACCGGCACTACTGGGGAGCACCGGGGAGCTGTTTTTT. Protein product: CASSPALLGSTGELFF. The chain has TRBV18 and TRBJ2-2, with D perhaps TRBD2 (5 bases). This CDR3 contains 16 residues. V lost 3 bases to trimming and J lost 4 bases, with 15 bases between them. Germline V gene sequence: CDR1 KGHSH, CDR2 LQKENI.

This clone was seen a single time. This rearrangement joins TRBV2 to TRBJ1-5; D is possibly TRBD1 (6 bases). The CDR3 loop spans 14 amino acids. Trimming left V 1 base short and J 4 bases short, with 8 bases between. Germline CDR1 SNHLY, CDR2 FYNNEI. The CDR3 spells CASSEDQGNQPQHF. Written as DNA, the CDR3 is TGTGCCAGCAGTGAAGATCAGGGGAATCAGCCCCAGCATTTT.

In its sample, this clone was seen a few times. The chain carries TRBV30 and TRBJ2-7; D call uncertain. With 5 bases removed from V and 3 bases from J, the gap between germline ends came to 11 bases. CDR1 and CDR2 (germline): GTSNPN, SVGIG (reference sequence). The CDR3 runs 12 residues. DNA for the CDR3: TGTGCCTGGGGTCTTGGCAGCTACGAGCAGTACTTC. This translates into CAWGLGSYEQYF.

This clone turned up a few times. This chain links TRBV19 with TRBJ1-1; tentatively, D is TRBD1 (5 bases). Trimming left V 6 bases short and J 4 bases short, with 15 bases between. In germline, CDR1 is LNHDA, CDR2 SQIVND (reference sequence). This CDR3 has 14 residues. The CDR3 DNA reads as TGTGCCAGTAGGCTTTGGGGCCGTAGCACTGAAGCTTTCTTT. It encodes CASRLWGRSTEAFF.

The chain recombines TRBV30 with TRBJ1-3; 9 nucleotides align to TRBD1. The germline CDR1 and CDR2 sequences are GTSNPN and SVGIG (reference sequence). The CDR3 has 14 residues. J was trimmed by 7 bases and V by 6 bases; bases with no gene match: 10. The CDR3: CACNDRGTGNTIYF. The DNA of the CDR3 is TGTGCCTGCAACGACAGGGGGACAGGGAACACCATATATTTT.

The genes are TRBV14 and TRBJ2-5; the match to TRBD2 covers 12 bases. V shed 0 bases and J 4 bases; nucleotides not matched to a gene: 6. This CDR3 region has 17 residues. Germline loops: CDR1 SGHDN, CDR2 FVKESK. The CDR3 reads CASSQDRLAGARETQYF. CDR3 in DNA: TGTGCCAGCAGCCAAGATCGACTAGCGGGGGCCAGAGAGACCCAGTACTTC.

V and J are TRBV5-1 and TRBJ2-7; D possibly matches TRBD1 or TRBD2 (6 bases each). This CDR3 spans 14 amino acids. Trimming took 6 bases from V and 2 from J, leaving 15 bases between them. The germline V gene has CDR1 SGHRS and CDR2 YFSETQ. CDR3 protein: CASNGGQGTYEQYF. CDR3 nucleotide sequence: TGCGCCAGCAATGGGGGGCAGGGCACCTACGAGCAGTACTTC.

The CDR3: CASSKGLAVYNEQFF. The CDR3 coding sequence is TGTGCCAGCAGCAAAGGACTAGCGGTTTACAATGAGCAGTTCTTC. The chain carries TRBV7-2 and TRBJ2-1, with 10 bases that match TRBD2. Germline lookup yields CDR1 SGHTA and CDR2 FQGNSA. The V segment lost 5 bases and the J segment 4 bases; nucleotides outside the gene matches: 5. This CDR3 spans 15 amino acids.

This clone was detected a few times. The CDR3 protein is CASSLGVTGELFF. In DNA form, the CDR3 reads TGCGCCAGCAGCTTGGGAGTTACCGGGGAGCTGTTTTTT. V and J are TRBV5-1 and TRBJ2-2; D uncertain. The CDR3 runs 13 residues. Per the germline V gene, CDR1 is SGHRS and CDR2 is YFSETQ. Between the trimmed V and J ends, which lost 0 bases and 5 bases, there was a span of 5 bases.

Written as DNA, the CDR3 is TGTGCCTGGAGTGGGACTCTCCAAGAGACCCAGTACTTC. Its translation is CAWSGTLQETQYF. The chain couples TRBV30 to TRBJ2-5; a possible D gene is TRBD2 (5 bases). V was pared by 1 base and J by 1 base, with 7 bases between. Germline V CDR1 and CDR2: GTSNPN, SVGIG (reference sequence). The CDR3 consists of 13 residues.

The rearrangement uses TRBV6-1 and TRBJ2-1; D may be TRBD2 (5 bases). The germline CDR1 and CDR2 sequences are MNHNS and SASEGT. The CDR3 covers 16 residues. V was pared by 4 bases and J by 1 base, with 14 bases between. The CDR3: CASSAATRGSYNEQFF. The CDR3, as DNA: TGTGCCAGCAGTGCCGCCACTAGAGGTTCCTACAATGAGCAGTTCTTC.

This clone was seen only a few times. The chain is built from TRBV13 and TRBJ2-2; D uncertain. Looked up from germline, CDR1 is PRHDT and CDR2 is FYEKMQ (reference sequence). V lost 5 bases, J lost 4 bases, and 17 bases lay in between. The CDR3 length is 16 residues. The CDR3 spells CASSLNGEPFTGELFF. The CDR3 nucleotides read TGTGCCAGCAGCCTTAACGGAGAACCTTTCACCGGGGAGCTGTTTTTT.

The chain combines TRBV6-5 with TRBJ1-6, with 7 bases matching TRBD1. J lost 9 bases, V lost 2 bases, and 1 base had no gene match. Germline lookup yields CDR1 MNHEY and CDR2 SVGAGI. The CDR3 has 13 amino acids. The CDR3 loop reads CASSYDRASPLHF. As DNA, the CDR3 is TGTGCCAGCAGTTACGACAGGGCTTCACCCCTCCACTTT.

This chain links TRBV19 with TRBJ2-6; no firm D call. V was pared by 1 base and J by 4 bases, with 2 bases between. This CDR3 has 13 residues. The germline V gene encodes CDR1 LNHDA and CDR2 SQIVND (reference sequence). For the CDR3, the DNA is TGTGCCAGTAGTATAGTCGGGGCCAACGTCCTGACTTTC. Its protein product is CASSIVGANVLTF.

This rearrangement joins TRBV7-9 to TRBJ2-2; D is possibly TRBD1 or TRBD2 (5 bases each). The CDR3 covers 14 residues. Trimming took 5 bases from V and 6 from J, leaving 13 bases between them. Germline-derived CDR1 and CDR2 are SEHNR and FQNEAQ (reference sequence). The CDR3 DNA sequence: TGTGCCAGCAGCCGCCTGGGGGTTGCCGGGGAGCTGTTTTTT. Its translation: CASSRLGVAGELFF.

The chain carries TRBV6-1 and TRBJ1-5; no clear D. The V end lost 8 bases, the J end lost 4 bases, and 15 bases lay between the germline ends. CDR1 and CDR2 from the germline V gene are MNHNS and SASEGT. The CDR3 is made up of 14 amino acids. This CDR3 is CASALGGSNQPQHF. CDR3 coding DNA: TGTGCCAGCGCTTTGGGAGGGTCGAATCAGCCCCAGCATTTT.

The gene calls are TRBV2 and TRBJ2-3; the match to TRBD1 covers 9 bases. J gave up 5 bases and V 5 bases, and 8 bases lay outside the gene matches. Germline CDR1 and CDR2: SNHLY and FYNNEI. The CDR3 loop spans 15 amino acids. The CDR3 region has the DNA TGTGCCAGCAGTCCCCGGGACAGGGTTGGAGATACGCAGTATTTT. Protein product: CASSPRDRVGDTQYF.

As DNA, the CDR3 is TGTGCCAGCAGCTTGAACAGGCCCCTCGACAATCAGCCCCAGCATTTT. As protein: CASSLNRPLDNQPQHF. The V gene is TRBV5-4, the J gene TRBJ1-5; possible D gene TRBD1, 5 bases. Trimming stripped 1 base from V and 3 bases from J, with 14 bases between. Germline V CDR1 and CDR2: SGHNT, YYREEE (reference sequence). The CDR3 spans 16 residues. The full variable domain, completed using reference TRBV5-4 and TRBJ1-5, is ETGVTQSPTHLIKTRGQQVTLRCSSQSGHNTVSWYQQALGQGPQFIFQYYREEENGRGNFPPRFSGLQFPNYSSELNVNALELDDSALYLCASSLNRPLDNQPQHFGDGTRLSIL.

V gene TRBV30 combines with J gene TRBJ2-1; possible D gene TRBD1, 6 bases. CDR1 GTSNPN and CDR2 SVGIG come from the germline V gene (reference sequence). CDR3 length: 13 amino acids. V lost 1 base, J lost 12 bases, and 16 bases lay in between. CDR3 sequence: CAWSGQGRGGQFF. CDR3 sequence (DNA): TGTGCCTGGAGTGGCCAGGGGAGAGGCGGGCAGTTCTTC.

This chain connects TRBV13 to TRBJ2-5, with TRBD2 as a possible D gene (5 bases). This CDR3 is built from 16 residues. V dropped 3 bases and J dropped 0 bases, with 14 bases sitting between them. Germline V lookup: CDR1 PRHDT, CDR2 FYEKMQ (reference sequence). The CDR3 sequence is CASSFGVAPYQETQYF. The CDR3 bases are TGTGCCAGCAGCTTCGGGGTAGCGCCATACCAAGAGACCCAGTACTTC.

This chain connects TRBV19 to TRBJ2-7, with D tentatively TRBD1 or TRBD2 (5 bases each). Germline CDR1 LNHDA, CDR2 SQIVND (reference sequence). The CDR3 has 15 residues. The V end was cut by 6 bases, the J end by 3 bases, with 18 bases between. The CDR3 loop reads CASSDEWDGVYEQYF. The CDR3 nucleotides read TGTGCCAGTAGCGACGAATGGGACGGCGTCTACGAGCAGTACTTC.

This clone has just one count. The rearrangement joins TRBV7-2 to TRBJ2-1; D may correspond to TRBD1 or TRBD2 (5 bases each). Germline lookup yields CDR1 SGHTA and CDR2 FQGNSA. CDR3 size: 15 residues. Between the trimmed V and J ends, which lost 8 bases and 0 bases, there was a span of 14 bases. The CDR3 protein is CASSGTPSSYNEQFF. CDR3 DNA: TGTGCCAGCTCCGGGACGCCCAGCTCCTACAATGAGCAGTTCTTC. The full variable domain, its missing parts supplied by reference TRBV7-2 and TRBJ2-1, is GAGVSQSPSNKVTEKGKDVELRCDPISGHTALYWYRQSLGQGLEFLIYFQGNSAPDKSGLPSDRFSAERTGGSVSTLTIQRTQQEDSAVYLCASSGTPSSYNEQFFGPGTRLTVL.

This clone is judged medium-sized. The chain links TRBV5-6 to TRBJ2-7, with 9 bases matching TRBD1. Per the germline V gene, CDR1 is SGHDT and CDR2 is YYEEEE. J lost 4 bases, V lost 2 bases, and 4 bases had no gene match. This CDR3 contains 14 residues. CDR3 nucleotides: TGTGCCAGCAGCTTTGGGACAGGGCTGTACGAGCAGTACTTC. Its protein is CASSFGTGLYEQYF.

The chain combines TRBV19 with TRBJ1-1; D gene ambiguous. CDR1 LNHDA and CDR2 SQIVND come from the germline V gene (reference sequence). The CDR3 spans 13 residues. Trimming cost V 5 bases and J 1 base, with 8 bases left between them. The CDR3 coding sequence is TGTGCCAGTAGTCTGACACCGAACACTGAAGCTTTCTTT. The encoded protein is CASSLTPNTEAFF.

This clone showed up just a few times. The chain carries TRBV5-5 and TRBJ1-6; maybe TRBD1 (5 bases). CDR1 is SGHKS, CDR2 YYEKEE, per germline (reference sequence). V dropped 4 bases and J dropped 6 bases, with 11 bases sitting between them. This CDR3 contains 14 residues. The CDR3 loop is CASSVRDGNSPLHF. The CDR3 DNA follows: TGTGCCAGCAGCGTCCGGGACGGTAATTCACCCCTCCACTTT.